This TCR beta chain comes out of a study of T-cell reconstitution after alpha-beta-depleted transplantation in children. Findings and caveats of the study: Reports say that about two months after transplant, the alpha-beta T cells came out of several hundred graft clones that had expanded. From surviving recipient T cells and thymic progenitors came the high day-60 TCRbeta diversity observed in some patients. Newly generated T cells supplied most T-cell counts and diversity one year post-transplant.

J lost 8 bases, V lost 2 bases, and 11 bases had no gene match. CDR1 is SEHNR and CDR2 is FQNEAQ in the germline V gene (reference sequence). The CDR3 is 17 amino acids. Unique molecular identifiers were incorporated into the prepared TCRbeta library. MiXCR was run by TCRdb on the PCR reads, yielding one entry per CDR3 protein. The sample has 300,000 to 400,000 distinct CDR3 sequences, roughly 21% seen once. Note on this clonotype: The antigen is not known.

This sequence was found in a male patient aged 10 to 17 who had a stem cell transplant for acute lymphoblastic leukemia, so the T cells may come from the graft donor. Specimen: PBMCs, mostly from graft donor cells, collected 180 days after TCRalphabeta/CD19-depleted stem cell transplant. The chain couples TRBV7-9 to TRBJ2-4; 11 bases line up with TRBD2. For the CDR3, the DNA is TGTGCCAGCAGCTTAATATTAGCGGGAGGGCTACGTGACATTCAGTACTTC. Protein sequence: CASSLILAGGLRDIQYF.